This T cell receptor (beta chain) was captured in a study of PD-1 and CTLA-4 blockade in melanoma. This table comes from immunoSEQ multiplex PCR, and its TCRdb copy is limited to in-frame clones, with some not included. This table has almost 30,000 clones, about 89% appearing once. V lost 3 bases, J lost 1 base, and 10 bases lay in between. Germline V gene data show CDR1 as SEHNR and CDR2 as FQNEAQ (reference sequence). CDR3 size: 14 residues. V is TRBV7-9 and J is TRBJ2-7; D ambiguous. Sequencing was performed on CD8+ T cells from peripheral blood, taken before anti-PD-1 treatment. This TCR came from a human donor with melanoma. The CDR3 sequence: CASSFSSGSYEQYF. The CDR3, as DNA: TGTGCCAGCAGCTTTTCGAGTGGGTCCTACGAGCAGTACTTC.